This T cell receptor (beta chain) derives from a study of blood T cell repertoires in COVID-19 (dated by TCRdb to between 2020 and 2021). Looking at the study overall: The collaborator samples originated in the United States, Italy and Spain and spanned the acute and convalescent phases of COVID-19. The material from the prospective study consisted of cDNA or gDNA derived from T cells, B-cell-depleted T cells, or PBMCs. The dataset comprised deeply sampled blood TCRbeta repertoires from subjects exposed to, actively infected with, or recovered from COVID-19. The repertoires were made available in a free public database intended to serve as a resource for research on the immune response to SARS-CoV-2. The samples were drawn from the first 160 participants of the ongoing ImmuneRACE study and from 950 to 1,500 subjects provided by 6 global collaborators. Nearly every sample came with metadata listing a de-identified subject ID, COVID-19 status, age in years and sex. Where HLA class I and class II types were available, the types were taken from metadata supplied by the sample provider, not from assay-based typing. What the research found in general, with its limitations: The quantity of clinical and demographic metadata differed by source and by participant and was supplied without curation.

A second Seattle source provided samples from volunteer blood donors who had recovered from COVID-19. Collaborating institutions collected whole blood in K2EDTA tubes following their own protocols. For TCRbeta analysis, collaborator samples were shipped as frozen whole blood, as isolated PBMCs, or as DNA extracted from either sample type. Turning to this clone: Its antigen has not been determined. No clone much larger than this one lies a single base away; base qualities are absent.

TCRbeta CDR3 regions were amplified from genomic DNA by means of the immunoSEQ Assay, a bias-controlled multiplex PCR. Processing in the source paper ran as follows. Within the assay, amplification of reference gene primers was used to estimate how many nucleated cells each sample contained. Sequence reads were collapsed and filtered to measure the absolute abundance of every unique TCRbeta CDR3 rearrangement. For each sample, productive Simpson clonality was calculated as the square root of Simpson's diversity index across productive rearrangements. TCRdb obtained this table from immuneACCESS and retained in-frame rearrangements with V and J assigned. These tables miss some clones; where compared with another copy, unresolved V genes account for less than half of the shortfall, and the remainder is unexplained. The D gene and trimming were derived from the DNA, and the V and J assignments and clone size from that table. Across this sample there are 120,000 to 150,000 clones, with over 80% seen only once. Jointly, the top ten make up roughly 37% of the sample.

The germline V end is reduced by 0 bases and the J end by 8 bases; junction bases left unmatched: 7. For CDR1 and CDR2, the germline V gene lists SGHTA and FQGNSA. The CDR3 sequence holds 15 residues, the cysteine and phenylalanine included. The sequence is cut down to CDR3 DNA, 45 bases in frame from base 1. This clonotype was obtained from a man in his fifties or sixties who had recovered from COVID-19. Source material: peripheral blood. Here the chain combines TRBV7-2 and TRBJ2-1, and 7 junction bases match TRBD2. CDR3 region: CASSLAGGDLHEQFF. In nucleotide form, the sequence is TGTGCCAGCAGCTTAGCGGGGGGGGATCTTCATGAGCAGTTCTTC.